This T cell receptor (beta chain) was obtained from a study of blood T cell repertoires in COVID-19. The CDR3 covers 15 residues. Germline V gene data show CDR1 as MNHNY and CDR2 as SVGAGI (reference sequence). Unmatched junction bases numbered 5, after V lost 5 bases and J lost 2 bases. Repertoires were generated with immunoSEQ multiplex PCR, while TCRdb's copy carries only in-frame clones and drops some. The sample contains over 200,000 clones, approximately 90% of which appear only once. The sample consisted of peripheral blood. The rearrangement joins TRBV6-6 to TRBJ2-1; 8 bases fit TRBD2. This sequence originates from a man aged 60 to 69 who had recovered from COVID-19. CDR3 DNA sequence: TGTGCCAGCAGTACGACTAGCGTCCCCTACAATGAGCAGTTCTTC. It translates to CASSTTSVPYNEQFF.